This TCR beta chain was sequenced in a study of cytotoxic CD8 clonotypes in ibrutinib-treated CLL. Study as a whole: There were 11 relapsed/refractory patients and some 15 treatment-naive patients, and fewer than 18 were IGHV unmutated. Findings and caveats of the study: A difference in sampling times existed between sustained-remission and progressing patients.

About this clone itself: Antigen: not known.

The CDR3 totals 12 residues. Deletions cut 3 bases from V and 7 bases from J, with 7 bases between. Looked up from germline, CDR1 is LNHDA and CDR2 is SQIVND (reference sequence). Sequencing was performed with immunoSEQ multiplex PCR; in TCRdb, only in-frame clones are kept and a portion is missing. The sample yields roughly 70,000 clones, approximately 90% seen once. The sequencing here drew on PBMCs, taken after 12 months of ibrutinib treatment. The origin of this receptor is a human donor with chronic lymphocytic leukemia. V is TRBV19 and J is TRBJ2-1; no clear D gene. The CDR3 is CASSIPPNEQFF. The CDR3 region has the DNA TGTGCCAGTAGTATTCCCCCAAATGAGCAGTTCTTC. The full variable domain, in which reference TRBV19 and TRBJ2-1 provide the parts outside the CDR3, is DGGITQSPKYLFRKEGQNVTLSCEQNLNHDAMYWYRQDPGQGLRLIYYSQIVNDFQKGDIAEGYSVSREKKESFPLTVTSAQKNPTAFYLCASSIPPNEQFFGPGTRLTVL.